Each of the 29 T cell receptor beta chains below was sequenced from the same sample in a study of radiotherapy plus CTLA-4 blockade in lung cancer. The repertoire was sequenced with immunoSEQ multiplex PCR; TCRdb's copy has only in-frame clones and lacks some. Of 30,000 to 45,000 clones listed, approximately 77% are singletons. Sample: peripheral blood, taken from a patient treated with radiotherapy plus ipilimumab. The receptors shown here come from a human donor with non-small cell lung cancer who had stable disease on radiotherapy plus ipilimumab.

The chain recombines TRBV19 with TRBJ1-3; D perhaps matches TRBD1 (6 bases). The germline V gene encodes CDR1 LNHDA and CDR2 SQIVND (reference sequence). V lost 5 bases, J lost 4 bases, and 15 bases lay in between. The CDR3 spans 15 residues. CDR3 nucleotide sequence: TGTGCCAGTAGTCGAGACCAGGGGCCCGGAAACACCATATATTTT. Translated: CASSRDQGPGNTIYF.

The CDR3 DNA reads as TGTGCCAGCAGTTTTGGGACAGGGGACAGGTACGAGCAGTACTTC. Protein sequence: CASSFGTGDRYEQYF. The chain is built from TRBV11-2 and TRBJ2-7; 10 positions agree with TRBD1. Germline loops: CDR1 SGHAT, CDR2 FQNNGV. The CDR3 is 15 residues long. V was clipped by 6 bases and J by 4 bases; unmatched bases: 9.

This chain connects TRBV28 to TRBJ2-1, with D possibly matching TRBD2 (6 bases). V lost 5 bases to trimming and J lost 6 bases, with 20 bases between them. CDR3 size: 16 residues. Germline CDR1 and CDR2: MDHEN and SYDVKM. The CDR3 loop reads CASSGPGTSLRNEQFF. CDR3 DNA: TGTGCCAGCAGTGGGCCGGGGACTTCTCTACGCAATGAGCAGTTCTTC.

The V and J genes are TRBV11-3 and TRBJ1-3, with unresolved D. V lost 1 base and J 0 bases, leaving 7 bases between the germline ends. CDR1 and CDR2 from the germline V gene are SGHNT and YENEEA. This CDR3 has 15 amino acids. Here the CDR3 reads CASSLVSSSGNTIYF. CDR3 sequence (DNA): TGTGCCAGCAGCTTAGTTTCGAGCTCTGGAAACACCATATATTTT.

The chain recombines TRBV6-1 with TRBJ1-1, with 7 bases aligning to TRBD1. J gave up 5 bases and V 6 bases, and 9 bases lay outside the gene matches. The CDR3 is 14 amino acids. Germline CDR1 is MNHNS and CDR2 is SASEGT. CDR3 bases: TGTGCCAGCAGCCGGGACAGCCTCCTGACTGAAGCTTTCTTT. Translation gives CASSRDSLLTEAFF.

The V gene is TRBV4-2, the J gene TRBJ1-3; 7 bases match TRBD1. J gave up 10 bases and V 1 base, and 10 bases lay outside the gene matches. Germline V CDR1 and CDR2: LGHNA, YNFKEQ. The CDR3 runs to 15 residues. CDR3 in amino acids: CASSQGTGQTLTIYF. The CDR3 nucleotides read TGTGCCAGCAGCCAAGGAACGGGACAGACCTTAACCATATATTTT.

Concerning this clone itself: One junction end does not reproduce the germline sequence, and a read error may be involved. The same CDR3 also results from other DNA sequences found in this sample. The chain employs TRBV9 and TRBJ2-4; 7 nucleotides line up with TRBD1. The CDR3 sequence is 18 residues long. In germline, CDR1 is SGDLS, CDR2 YYNGEE. The CDR3 coding sequence is TGTGCCAGCAGCCCCTTCCCGGGACAGCTTGTAGCCAAAAACATTCAGTACTTT. It codes for CASSPFPGQLVAKNIQYF.

V usage is TRBV19 and J usage is TRBJ2-7; D perhaps matches TRBD2 (5 bases). CDR3 length: 13 amino acids. Germline V gene lookup returns CDR1 LNHDA and CDR2 SQIVND (reference sequence). V dropped 4 bases and J dropped 1 base, with 8 bases sitting between them. The CDR3 loop reads CASSTPGSYEQYF. DNA for the CDR3: TGTGCCAGTAGTACCCCGGGGTCCTACGAGCAGTACTTC. The complete variable domain, with remaining parts taken from reference TRBV19 and TRBJ2-7, reads DGGITQSPKYLFRKEGQNVTLSCEQNLNHDAMYWYRQDPGQGLRLIYYSQIVNDFQKGDIAEGYSVSREKKESFPLTVTSAQKNPTAFYLCASSTPGSYEQYFGPGTRLTVT.

The chain combines TRBV9 with TRBJ1-2, with 9 bases aligning to TRBD1. Germline V gene data show CDR1 as SGDLS and CDR2 as YYNGEE. The CDR3 has 15 residues. Losses at the gene ends were 0 bases for V and 7 bases for J; bases not matched to a gene: 7. The CDR3, as DNA: TGTGCCAGCAGCGTAGAGACAGGGGGACGACTTGGCTACACCTTC. It yields the protein CASSVETGGRLGYTF.

The chain recombines TRBV19 with TRBJ2-1, with 11 nucleotides matching TRBD1. J lost 6 bases, V lost 10 bases, and 11 bases had no gene match. The germline V gene encodes CDR1 LNHDA and CDR2 SQIVND (reference sequence). The CDR3 consists of 15 residues. In DNA, the CDR3 is TGTGCCACCAGAAGAGGGACAGGGGGTATCAATGAGCAGTTCTTC. It specifies CATRRGTGGINEQFF.

The chain joins TRBV7-8 to TRBJ1-1; D gene ambiguous. This CDR3 comprises 14 residues. Germline CDR1 SGHVS, CDR2 FQNEAQ. Trimming shortened V by 3 bases and J by 6 bases, and 14 bases separated the two germline ends. Here the CDR3 DNA reads TGTGCCAGCAGCTTCTTACGGCTAGAGGCTGAAGCTTTCTTT. Its translation is CASSFLRLEAEAFF.

The J gene is TRBJ2-1, the V gene TRBV7-2, with D perhaps matching TRBD2 (7 bases). This CDR3 has 16 residues. Germline CDR1 and CDR2: SGHTA and FQGNSA. V shed 6 bases and J shed 0 bases, with 15 bases lying between them. CDR3 nucleotides: TGTGCCAGCAGTCGGGGGCGGGGGAGCTCCTACAATGAGCAGTTCTTC. Residues: CASSRGRGSSYNEQFF.

The count of this clone is one. The rearrangement uses TRBV7-2 and TRBJ1-2; D gene uncertain. The CDR3 is 13 residues long. V was cut by 5 bases and J by 7 bases, with 14 bases left in between. Germline CDR1 is SGHTA and CDR2 is FQGNSA. The DNA for the CDR3 is TGTGCCAGCAGCCCATTGGCGAGGGCTGGCTACACCTTC. This encodes CASSPLARAGYTF.

V gene TRBV29-1 combines with J gene TRBJ1-2; tentatively, D is TRBD1 (5 bases). Trimming took 0 bases from V and 4 from J, leaving 12 bases between them. The CDR3 is 14 amino acids. Germline CDR1 and CDR2: SQVTM and ANQGSEA. CDR3 in DNA: TGCAGCGTTGAAGATCTGGGCAGGGCCTATGGCTACACCTTC. The encoded protein is CSVEDLGRAYGYTF.

The chain joins TRBV21-1 to TRBJ2-5; the D call in the table, TRBD2, was not verified against the DNA. TRBV21-1 is an annotated pseudogene. The CDR3 runs to 15 residues. This chain's CDR3 is CASSNPGGEEETQYF. For the CDR3, the DNA is TGTGCCAGCAGCAACCCCGGAGGAGAAGAAGAGACCCAGTACTTC.

V is TRBV11-1 and J is TRBJ2-1; a possible D gene is TRBD2 (7 bases). Per the germline V gene, CDR1 is SGHAT and CDR2 is FQDESV (reference sequence). Deletions cut 3 bases from V and 0 bases from J, with 15 bases between. The CDR3 loop spans 17 amino acids. CDR3 region: CASSFSRGASSYNEQFF. Here the CDR3 DNA reads TGTGCCAGCAGCTTCTCTCGGGGGGCGAGCTCCTACAATGAGCAGTTCTTC. Variable domain in full (rest from reference TRBV11-1 and TRBJ2-1): EAEVAQSPRYKITEKSQAVAFWCDPISGHATLYWYRQILGQGPELLVQFQDESVVDDSQLPKDRFSAERLKGVDSTLKIQPAELGDSAMYLCASSFSRGASSYNEQFFGPGTRLTVL.

This clone was detected a few times. This chain connects TRBV7-2 to TRBJ1-2; 7 bases map to TRBD1. There are 15 residues in the CDR3. V shed 5 bases, J shed 4 bases, and the junction held 10 bases outside the gene matches. CDR1 is SGHTA and CDR2 is FQGNSA in the germline V gene. The CDR3 DNA reads TGTGCCAGCAGCCCCCGACAGGGTTTCCCCTATGGCTACACCTTC. Translating gives CASSPRQGFPYGYTF.

This rearrangement joins TRBV5-1 to TRBJ2-5; TRBD2 is a possible D gene (6 bases). This CDR3 region has 14 residues. In germline, CDR1 is SGHRS, CDR2 YFSETQ. Trimming shortened V by 0 bases and J by 4 bases, and 10 bases separated the two germline ends. The CDR3 loop reads CASSLARGGETQYF. CDR3 sequence (DNA): TGCGCCAGCAGCTTGGCCCGGGGAGGAGAGACCCAGTACTTC.

The J gene is TRBJ2-1, the V gene TRBV5-6, with 11 bases matching TRBD2. Trimming at V came to 2 bases and at J to 5 bases, leaving 3 bases not matched to a gene. Germline CDR1 is SGHDT and CDR2 is YYEEEE. This CDR3 comprises 15 residues. The CDR3 DNA reads as TGTGCCAGCAGCTTTCTAGCGGGGGGAAACAATGAGCAGTTCTTC. It translates to CASSFLAGGNNEQFF.

The sample holds a few counts of this clone. This chain joins TRBV11-2 and TRBJ1-2; 8 nucleotides line up with TRBD1. V dropped 1 base and J dropped 8; count of bases not matched to a gene: 9. The length of the CDR3 is 15 residues. From germline, CDR1 is SGHAT and CDR2 FQNNGV. CDR3 bases: TGTGCCAGCAGCTTAGTTCGCAGGGGGCTTGGCGGCTACACCTTC. It encodes CASSLVRRGLGGYTF.

This clone came up a few times. J is TRBJ1-2 and V is TRBV7-2; D may be TRBD1 (6 bases). Trimming removed 1 base from V and 3 bases from J, with 9 bases in between. Germline V lookup: CDR1 SGHTA, CDR2 FQGNSA. This CDR3 contains 14 residues. The CDR3 region has the DNA TGTGCCAGCAGCTTAGGGTACAGGGACTATGGCTACACCTTC. Encoded protein: CASSLGYRDYGYTF.

Judged by abundance, this clone is medium-sized. The genes are TRBV18 and TRBJ2-7, with no clear D. The germline gives CDR1 KGHSH, CDR2 LQKENI. V lost 3 bases, J lost 5 bases, and 11 bases lay in between. This CDR3 has 13 amino acids. Here the CDR3 DNA reads TGTGCCAGCTCACCGGGCCGATTCAACGAGCAGTACTTC. It specifies CASSPGRFNEQYF.

The chain recombines TRBV19 with TRBJ1-5, with TRBD1 as a possible D gene (6 bases). Germline V gene data show CDR1 as LNHDA and CDR2 as SQIVND (reference sequence). The CDR3 extends over 14 amino acids. V lost 4 bases and J lost 5, with 12 bases in between. As DNA, the CDR3 is TGTGCCAGTAGTAAGCCAGGGGTATATCAGCCCCAGCATTTT. This gives the protein CASSKPGVYQPQHF.

The chain recombines TRBV7-9 with TRBJ1-1; 8 bases line up with TRBD1. In germline, CDR1 is SEHNR, CDR2 FQNEAQ (reference sequence). CDR3 length equals 12 residues. V shed 3 bases and J 9 bases; nucleotides not matched to a gene: 3. CDR3 in DNA: TGTGCCAGCAGCTTCCGGACAGGGAAAGCTTTCTTT. It translates to CASSFRTGKAFF. The entire variable domain, with the rest obtained from reference TRBV7-9 and TRBJ1-1, is as follows: DTGVSQNPRHKITKRGQNVTFRCDPISEHNRLYWYRQTLGQGPEFLTYFQNEAQLEKSRLLSDRFSAERPKGSFSTLEIQRTEQGDSAMYLCASSFRTGKAFFGQGTRLTVV.

This clone was observed a single time. The rearrangement links TRBV2 to TRBJ2-2; maybe TRBD1 (6 bases). The CDR3 is 15 amino acids. Between the trimmed V and J ends, which lost 4 bases and 1 base, there was a span of 10 bases. Germline lookup yields CDR1 SNHLY and CDR2 FYNNEI. DNA of the CDR3: TGTGCCAGCAGTGGTCCCAGGGGGAACACCGGGGAGCTGTTTTTT. It codes for CASSGPRGNTGELFF.

J is TRBJ1-3 and V is TRBV11-2, with 8 bases matching TRBD1. CDR3 length equals 17 residues. V shed 5 bases, J shed 0 bases, and the junction held 9 bases outside the gene matches. Germline V gives CDR1 SGHAT, CDR2 FQNNGV. The CDR3 spells CASSPGTGPYSGNTIYF. DNA for the CDR3: TGTGCCAGCAGCCCCGGGACAGGCCCTTACTCTGGAAACACCATATATTTT.

The gene calls are TRBV5-6 and TRBJ2-7; 7 bases are a match to TRBD1. The CDR3 is 15 amino acids. From germline, CDR1 is SGHDT and CDR2 YYEEEE. Germline trimming cut 1 base from V and 7 bases from J; bases unmatched to any gene: 11. CDR3 amino acids: CASSLTGQFDMEQYF. The CDR3, as DNA: TGTGCCAGCAGCTTGACGGGACAGTTCGATATGGAGCAGTACTTC.

This clone came up a few times. This chain links TRBV19 with TRBJ1-6; maybe TRBD1 (6 bases). The V end was cut by 0 bases, the J end by 7 bases, with 10 bases between. The CDR3 extends over 15 amino acids. The V gene's germline CDR1 is LNHDA and CDR2 SQIVND (reference sequence). Here the CDR3 DNA reads TGTGCCAGTAGTATAGACAGGGGAGAGAATTCACCCCTCCACTTT. This translates into CASSIDRGENSPLHF.

The chain joins TRBV13 to TRBJ2-5; possibly TRBD2 for D (6 bases). The end of the DNA is better explained by TRBJ2-7, so the J call may be wrong. Germline lookup yields CDR1 PRHDT and CDR2 FYEKMQ (reference sequence). The CDR3 length is 15 residues. The DNA for the CDR3 is TGTGCCAGCAGCTACCCGGGGTCAGGGAGGTACGAGCAGTACTTC. Translating gives CASSYPGSGRYEQYF.